Sequencing of this T cell receptor beta chain was carried out in a study of T cells in Graves' hyperthyroidism and ophthalmopathy. Study-level background: Blood was drawn when the patient was first diagnosed and still untreated.

The CDR3 is made up of 13 amino acids. V shed 1 base and J shed 5 bases, with 8 bases lying between them. This clonotype appeared many times. Using RNA transcripts as the source, TCR beta CDR3 regions were amplified. With the HTBI primer set, the TCR CDR3 went through a first round of RT-PCR. TCRdb fed the multiplex PCR reads into MiXCR, producing one record per CDR3 protein. This table has around 520,000 distinct CDR3 sequences, approximately 25% appearing once. Sequencing was carried out using blood. This clonotype was sampled from a woman in her twenties or thirties with Graves' ophthalmopathy. The chain carries TRBV12-3 or TRBV12-4 and TRBJ1-2; possible D gene TRBD1, 5 bases. In nucleotides, the CDR3 is TGTGCCAGCAGTTTAGAGGCAGGGTATGGCTACACCTTC. Amino acids: CASSLEAGYGYTF.